There are a few counts of the clone carrying this T cell receptor (beta chain). TCRdb analysed the reads with MiXCR anew, one entry per CDR3 protein. The sample contains around 50,000 distinct CDR3 sequences, under 8.5% of which appear only once. This record belongs to a study of patients with pleural tuberculosis. The CDR3 length is 13 residues. The V end was cut by 3 bases, the J end by 6 bases, with 9 bases between. Germline CDR1 and CDR2: LGHNT and FRNRAP. The receptor was derived from a human donor with pleural tuberculosis. The chain is built from TRBV12-5 and TRBJ2-1, with D tentatively TRBD1 (6 bases). As DNA, the CDR3 is TGTGCTAGTGGTTTAGCAGGGGTCAATGAGCAGTTCTTC. It is translated as CASGLAGVNEQFF.